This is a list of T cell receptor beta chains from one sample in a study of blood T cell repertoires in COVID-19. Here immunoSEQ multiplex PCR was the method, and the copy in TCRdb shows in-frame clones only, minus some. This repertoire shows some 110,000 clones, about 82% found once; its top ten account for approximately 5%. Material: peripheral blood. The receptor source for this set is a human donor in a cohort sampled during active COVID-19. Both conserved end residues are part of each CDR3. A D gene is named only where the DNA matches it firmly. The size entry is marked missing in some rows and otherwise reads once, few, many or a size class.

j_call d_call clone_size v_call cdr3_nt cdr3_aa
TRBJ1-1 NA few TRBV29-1 TGCAGCGTTGGCGGAGGGACTGAAGCTTTCTTT CSVGGGTEAFF
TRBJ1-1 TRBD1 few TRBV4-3 TGCGCCAGCAGCCCTCAGGGGGCCCCCCCTCTGAACACTGAAGCTTTCTTT CASSPQGAPPLNTEAFF
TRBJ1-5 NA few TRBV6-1 TGTGCCAGCAGTGAAATCCCTTCTAGGGGCAGTTATAGCAATCAGCCCCAGCATTTT CASSEIPSRGSYSNQPQHF
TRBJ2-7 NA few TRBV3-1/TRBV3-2 TGTGCCAGCAGCCCATTAGGAGCGGAATACGAGCAGTACTTC CASSPLGAEYEQYF
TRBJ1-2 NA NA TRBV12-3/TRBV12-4 TGTGCCAGCAGCCTACAGGGTTTTGATGGCTACACCTTC CASSLQGFDGYTF
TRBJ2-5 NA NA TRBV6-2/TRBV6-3 TGTGCCAGCAGTGCGAAGGGGTTAGGGGTACGAGAGACCCAGTACTTC CASSAKGLGVRETQYF
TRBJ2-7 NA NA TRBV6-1 TGTGCCAGCAGTGAAGCTGAGAATTCGGAGCAGTACTTC CASSEAENSEQYF
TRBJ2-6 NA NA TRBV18 TGTGCCAGCTCGGAGGCCGCCGGGGCCAACGTCCTGACTTTC CASSEAAGANVLTF
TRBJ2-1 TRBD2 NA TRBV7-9 TGTGCCAGCAGCTTCTTAGCGGGAGGGATTACGAGTGAGCAGTTCTTC CASSFLAGGITSEQFF
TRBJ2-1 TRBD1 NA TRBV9 TGTGCCAGCAGCACGCTCCGGGACAGGGCGTTTGATGAGCAGTTCTTC CASSTLRDRAFDEQFF
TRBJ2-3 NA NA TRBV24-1 TGTGCCACCAGTGATTTGTCGGGTGACAGGAGCACAGATACGCAGTATTTT CATSDLSGDRSTDTQYF
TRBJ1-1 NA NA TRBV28 TGTGCCAGCAGTTTCTTCAATACAGGGTATGTGAACACTGAAGCTTTCTTT CASSFFNTGYVNTEAFF
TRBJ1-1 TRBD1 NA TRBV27 TGTGCCAGCAGTTCAGGGGGCACTCTCCCTGAAGCTTTCTTT CASSSGGTLPEAFF
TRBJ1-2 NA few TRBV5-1 TGCGCCAGCAGCTTGGACAGTAACTATGGCTACACCTTC CASSLDSNYGYTF
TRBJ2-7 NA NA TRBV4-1 TGCGCCAGCAGCCAAGGTTTCACTAGCTCCTACGAGCAGTACTTC CASSQGFTSSYEQYF
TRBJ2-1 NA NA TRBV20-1 TGCAGTGCTAGTCCGGGAGCAACCTACAATGAGCAGTTCTTC CSASPGATYNEQFF
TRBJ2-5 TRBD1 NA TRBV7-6 TGTGCCAGCAGCGCCAGGGCGGGACAGGGACCAGAGACCCAGTACTTC CASSARAGQGPETQYF
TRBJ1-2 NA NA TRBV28 TGTGCCAGCAGCACCCAGACGGGTTCTGGCTACACCTTC CASSTQTGSGYTF
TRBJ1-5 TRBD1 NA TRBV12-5 TGTGCTAGTGGTTTGGTAGGCGCAGGGGACAGGCAGCCCCAGCATTTT CASGLVGAGDRQPQHF
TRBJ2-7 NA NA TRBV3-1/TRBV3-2 TGTGCCAGCAGCCAACTACGCGGATCCTACGAGCAGTACTTC CASSQLRGSYEQYF
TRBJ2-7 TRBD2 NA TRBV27 TGTGCCAGCAGTCTGACTAGCGGGAGGGTTGGGGAGCAGTACTTC CASSLTSGRVGEQYF
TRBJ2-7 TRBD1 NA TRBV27 TGTGCCAGCAGTGGGGCCGGGACAGGGGAGAGGTACGAGCAGTACTTC CASSGAGTGERYEQYF
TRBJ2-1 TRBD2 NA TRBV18 TGTGCCAGCTCACCGACTAGCGGGAGGAACAATGAGCAGTTCTTC CASSPTSGRNNEQFF
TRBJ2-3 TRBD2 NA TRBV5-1 TGCGCCAGCAGCAGGATAGCGGGGGAAGATACGCAGTATTTT CASSRIAGEDTQYF
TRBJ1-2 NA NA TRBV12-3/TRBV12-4 TGTGCCAGCAGTCCCCGCGGAGGTAGGGGCTACACCTTC CASSPRGGRGYTF
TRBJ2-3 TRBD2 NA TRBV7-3 TGTGCCAGCAGCTTAGGGGTGGGAGGGAGGTCCGATACGCAGTATTTT CASSLGVGGRSDTQYF
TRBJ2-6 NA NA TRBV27 TGTGCCAGCAAAGGACACCACTCTGGGGCCAACGTCCTGACTTTC CASKGHHSGANVLTF
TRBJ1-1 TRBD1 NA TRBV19 TGTGCCAGTAAACAGGGGGCAGACACTGAAGCTTTCTTT CASKQGADTEAFF
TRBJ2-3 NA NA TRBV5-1 TGCGCCAGCAGCTTTAGCTTCGCTAGCACAGATACGCAGTATTTT CASSFSFASTDTQYF
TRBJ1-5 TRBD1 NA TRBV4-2 TGTGCCAGCAGCCTCGGGACAGGGAACAATCAGCCCCAGCATTTT CASSLGTGNNQPQHF
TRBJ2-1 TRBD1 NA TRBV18 TGTGCCAGCTCACCACCGGGGGACAGGGGAAGCAATGAGCAGTTCTTC CASSPPGDRGSNEQFF
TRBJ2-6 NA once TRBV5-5 TGTGCCAGCAGCTTGATCACCGGGTCTGGGGCCAACGTCCTGACTTTC CASSLITGSGANVLTF
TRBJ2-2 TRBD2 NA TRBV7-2 TGTGCCAGCAGCGCCAGGGCGGGAGCCACCGGGGAGCTGTTTTTT CASSARAGATGELFF
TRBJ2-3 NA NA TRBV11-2 TGTGCCAGCAGCTTAGGCCGACTAGTAAGGGGCACAGATACGCAGTATTTT CASSLGRLVRGTDTQYF
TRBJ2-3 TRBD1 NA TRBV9 TGTGCCAGCAGCGTAACGACCGGGACAGGGGTGGATACGCAGTATTTT CASSVTTGTGVDTQYF
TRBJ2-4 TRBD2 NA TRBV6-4 TGTGCCAGCAGTGAGACTAGCGGGGGGAAAAACATTCAGTACTTC CASSETSGGKNIQYF
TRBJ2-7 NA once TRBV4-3 TGCGCCAGCAGCAACCGGGTAACCCTAGGGGACTACGAGCAGTACTTC CASSNRVTLGDYEQYF
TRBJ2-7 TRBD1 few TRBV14 TGTGCCAGCAGCCCGACAGGGGGCAGGACCTACGAGCAGTACTTC CASSPTGGRTYEQYF
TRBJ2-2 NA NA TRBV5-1 TGCGCCAGCAGCTTGGACACAAACACCGGGGAGCTGTTTTTT CASSLDTNTGELFF
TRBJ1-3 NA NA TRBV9 TGTGCCAGCAGCGTGGAGGGTAAGGCTGGAAACACCATATATTTT CASSVEGKAGNTIYF
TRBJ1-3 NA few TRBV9 TGTGCCAGCAGCCCGACTCGGGACACCCTAATCCACTCTGGAAACACCATATATTTT CASSPTRDTLIHSGNTIYF
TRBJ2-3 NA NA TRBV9 TGTGCCAGCAGCGTAGCGAGAGGAGGGACAGATACGCAGTATTTT CASSVARGGTDTQYF
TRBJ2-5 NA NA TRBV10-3 TGTGCCATCAGTCTAACAGGAAACCAAGAGACCCAGTACTTC CAISLTGNQETQYF
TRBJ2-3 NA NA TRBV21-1 TGTGCCAGCAGCAGGGCCACGGAAACAGATACGCAGTATTTT CASSRATETDTQYF
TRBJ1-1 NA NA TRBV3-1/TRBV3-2 TGTGCCAGCAGCCCTTGGAGGGTAAAGAACACTGAAGCTTTCTTT CASSPWRVKNTEAFF
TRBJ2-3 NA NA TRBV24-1 TGTGCCACCAGTCGGGAGCCATCCACAGATACGCAGTATTTT CATSREPSTDTQYF
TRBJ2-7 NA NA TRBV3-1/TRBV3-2 TGTGCCAGCAGCCAAAGCCTTCTCGAGCAGTACTTC CASSQSLLEQYF
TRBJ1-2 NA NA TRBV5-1 TGCGCCAGCAGCCGGGAGGGCTATGGCTACACCTTC CASSREGYGYTF
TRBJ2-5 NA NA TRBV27 TGTGCCAGCAGTGGTAGGGGACTCCCTCAAGAGACCCAGTACTTC CASSGRGLPQETQYF
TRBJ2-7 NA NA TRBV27 TGTGCCAGCAGTTTAAGATGGGACATATCACTCTACGAGCAGTACTTC CASSLRWDISLYEQYF